This paragraph covers one T cell receptor beta chain sequence. Its antigen is as yet unknown. Given a much more abundant clone one base away, this may be a read error. Hyperthyroidism patients, all newly diagnosed, had under 2 months' duration and ages of 18 to 65. As the starting material, roughly 9.8 ml of fresh peripheral blood yielded the PBMCs. The sample originates from a study of Graves' ophthalmopathy and Graves' hyperthyroidism. The study's findings and limits: Progression of ophthalmopathy was predicted by the model with about 67% sensitivity and around 72% specificity. Thyroid clonotypes that were expanded above 0.001 frequency mostly also appeared in blood.

The sequenced template was RNA, covering the TCR beta CDR3 region. The workflow started with a first-round RT-PCR run with HTBI primers and then moved on to a second-round multiplex PCR. TCRdb re-called the multiplex PCR reads through MiXCR, storing one row per CDR3 protein. The sample carries more than 300,000 distinct CDR3 sequences, roughly 17% recorded once. Trimming took 8 bases from V and 6 from J, leaving 24 bases between them. The CDR3 covers 15 residues. Per the germline V gene, CDR1 is SGHRS and CDR2 is YFSETQ. The source is an adult woman with stable Graves' hyperthyroidism. Sequencing was carried out using peripheral blood. This chain connects TRBV5-1 to TRBJ2-7; tentative D call: TRBD2 (6 bases). CDR3 sequence (DNA): TGCGCCAGAAGAATCTCAATCGGTCAGGAGGGCGAGCAGTACTTC. Translated: CARRISIGQEGEQYF.